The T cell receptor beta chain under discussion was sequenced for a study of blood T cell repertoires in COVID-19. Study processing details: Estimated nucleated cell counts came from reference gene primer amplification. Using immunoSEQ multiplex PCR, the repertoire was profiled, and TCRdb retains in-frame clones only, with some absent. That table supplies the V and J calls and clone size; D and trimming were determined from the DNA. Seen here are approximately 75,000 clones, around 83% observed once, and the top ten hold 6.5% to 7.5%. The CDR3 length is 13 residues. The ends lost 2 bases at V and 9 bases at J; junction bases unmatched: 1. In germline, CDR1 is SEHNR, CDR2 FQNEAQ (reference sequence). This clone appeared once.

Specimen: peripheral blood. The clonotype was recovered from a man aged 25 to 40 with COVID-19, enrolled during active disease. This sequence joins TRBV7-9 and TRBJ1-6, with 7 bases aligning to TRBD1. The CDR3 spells CASSLTGVSPLHF. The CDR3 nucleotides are TGTGCCAGCAGCTTAACAGGGGTTTCACCCCTCCACTTT. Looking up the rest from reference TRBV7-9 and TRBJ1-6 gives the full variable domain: DTGVSQNPRHKITKRGQNVTFRCDPISEHNRLYWYRQTLGQGPEFLTYFQNEAQLEKSRLLSDRFSAERPKGSFSTLEIQRTEQGDSAMYLCASSLTGVSPLHFGNGTRLTVT.